This paragraph reports one TCR beta chain. This record comes from a study of blood T cell repertoires in COVID-19. The wider study: COVID-19 samples from acute and convalescent phases originated in the United States, Italy and Spain. T cells, B-cell-depleted T cells, or PBMCs supplied cDNA or gDNA.

Clones were read by immunoSEQ multiplex PCR, and TCRdb kept only the in-frame ones, dropping some. Seen here are hundreds of thousands of clones, more than 75% observed once, and the top ten hold 3% to 4%. Participants were aged roughly 18 to 89 years from approximately 24 US areas. Allocation to cohorts depended on clinical history reported by the participants. The V end lost 2 bases, the J end lost 8 bases, and 10 bases lay between the germline ends. CDR1 is SGHDT, CDR2 YYEEEE, per germline. The CDR3 sequence is 12 residues long. This TCR came from a woman in her thirties or forties with acute COVID-19. The sample was PBMCs or T cells enriched from blood (not recorded which). J is TRBJ1-2 and V is TRBV5-6; D gene ambiguous. The CDR3 nucleotides are TGTGCCAGCAGCTTAGACCTGGGCGGCTACACCTTC. It specifies CASSLDLGGYTF.